The next 10 T cell receptor beta chains were all read from a single sample in a study of PD-L1 blockade in urothelial cancer. Assay used: immunoSEQ multiplex PCR; TCRdb lists only in-frame clones, some missing. The table lists some 120,000 clones, 85% to 90% of them singletons, with 1.5% to 2% in the top ten. Sample time point: peripheral blood 6 weeks after treatment start. The material was PBMCs, obtained around atezolizumab (anti-PD-L1) treatment. The receptor source for this set is a man in his fifties or sixties with urothelial cancer.

This clone was seen once. This chain uses TRBV5-1 with TRBJ2-3; no clear D. Looked up from germline, CDR1 is SGHRS and CDR2 is YFSETQ. The CDR3 length is 16 residues. Trimming pared 2 bases from V and 2 bases from J, leaving 15 bases between. The CDR3 region is CASSLFESSNTDTQYF. CDR3 nucleotides: TGCGCCAGCAGCTTATTCGAGTCAAGTAACACAGATACGCAGTATTTT.

The rearrangement links TRBV7-9 to TRBJ2-3; a possible D gene is TRBD2 (6 bases). Germline-derived CDR1 and CDR2 are SEHNR and FQNEAQ (reference sequence). V lost 4 bases and J lost 8, with 10 bases in between. The CDR3 sequence is 12 residues long. In DNA, the CDR3 is TGTGCCAGCAGCTCCTCGGAGGGTACGCAGTATTTT. Translation: CASSSSEGTQYF.

This chain uses TRBV5-6 with TRBJ1-1, with D possibly TRBD1 on 6 matching bases. V lost 4 bases and J 1 base, leaving 8 bases between the germline ends. This CDR3 is built from 13 residues. Germline values: CDR1 SGHDT, CDR2 YYEEEE. The CDR3 sequence: CASSPTGNTEAFF. CDR3 in DNA: TGTGCCAGCAGCCCGACAGGGAACACTGAAGCTTTCTTT. Looking up the rest from reference TRBV5-6 and TRBJ1-1 gives the full variable domain: DAGVTQSPTHLIKTRGQQVTLRCSPKSGHDTVSWYQQALGQGPQFIFQYYEEEERQRGNFPDRFSGHQFPNYSSELNVNALLLGDSALYLCASSPTGNTEAFFGQGTRLTVV.

The chain recombines TRBV18 with TRBJ2-2; D is ambiguous. The V end was cut by 3 bases, the J end by 5 bases, with 13 bases between. Germline CDR1 reads KGHSH; CDR2 reads LQKENI. CDR3 size: 15 residues. CDR3 amino acids: CASSPPAGLTGELFF. The CDR3 coding sequence is TGTGCCAGCTCACCCCCAGCCGGGTTGACCGGGGAGCTGTTTTTT. Filled out from reference TRBV18 and TRBJ2-2, the complete variable domain reads NAGVMQNPRHLVRRRGQEARLRCSPMKGHSHVYWYRQLPEEGLKFMVYLQKENIIDESGMPKERFSAEFPKEGPSILRIQQVVRGDSAAYFCASSPPAGLTGELFFGEGSRLTVL.

The genes are TRBV5-1 and TRBJ2-2; 9 positions match TRBD2. The V segment lost 4 bases and the J segment 0 bases; nucleotides outside the gene matches: 16. CDR1 is SGHRS and CDR2 is YFSETQ in the germline V gene. CDR3 length: 20 amino acids. The CDR3 spells CASSKQRRVAGVANTGELFF. CDR3 sequence (DNA): TGCGCCAGCAGCAAGCAAAGAAGGGTAGCGGGAGTCGCGAACACCGGGGAGCTGTTTTTT.

CDR3 coding DNA: TGTGCCAGCAGTTACTCGGCCGTCCCAGTTTACGAGCAGTACTTC. This codes for CASSYSAVPVYEQYF. The chain uses TRBV6-5 and TRBJ2-7; D unclear. This CDR3 comprises 15 residues. Looked up from germline, CDR1 is MNHEY and CDR2 is SVGAGI. The V and J ends lost 0 bases and 4 bases respectively, with 13 bases between them.

The rearrangement joins TRBV21-1 to TRBJ2-7; the table names TRBD1, a call not compared with the DNA. TRBV21-1 is a known pseudogene. The CDR3 loop spans 15 amino acids. CDR3 residues: CASSARTDCHYEQYF. The CDR3 region has the DNA TGTGCCAGCAGCGCCCGGACAGATTGCCACTACGAGCAGTACTTC.

This clone was picked up one time. The chain carries TRBV7-3 and TRBJ2-3, with D possibly TRBD1 on 5 matching bases. This CDR3 is built from 10 residues. V lost 10 bases, J lost 6 bases, and 8 bases lay in between. CDR1 and CDR2 from the germline V gene are SGHTA and FQGTGA. CDR3 nucleotide sequence: TGTGCCAAACAGGAGGATACGCAGTATTTT. It translates to CAKQEDTQYF.

The rearrangement links TRBV14 to TRBJ1-1, with 11 bases fitting TRBD1. Germline values: CDR1 SGHDN, CDR2 FVKESK. The CDR3 consists of 15 residues. V shed 4 bases and J 4 bases; nucleotides not matched to a gene: 5. The CDR3 sequence is CASSPGTGGGTEAFF. The CDR3 bases are TGTGCCAGCAGCCCTGGGACAGGGGGGGGCACTGAAGCTTTCTTT. Drawing the rest from reference TRBV14 and TRBJ1-1, the complete variable domain is EAGVTQFPSHSVIEKGQTVTLRCDPISGHDNLYWYRRVMGKEIKFLLHFVKESKQDESGMPNNRFLAERTGGTYSTLKVQPAELEDSGVYFCASSPGTGGGTEAFFGQGTRLTVV.

The chain combines TRBV5-4 with TRBJ1-2; 9 nucleotides agree with TRBD1. The CDR3 runs 16 residues. V gave up 3 bases and J gave up 4 bases; unmatched junction bases: 10. Germline lookup yields CDR1 SGHNT and CDR2 YYREEE (reference sequence). The CDR3 is CASSSIGGQGSYGYTF. The CDR3 DNA sequence: TGTGCCAGCAGCTCGATAGGGGGACAGGGATCCTATGGCTACACCTTC.